Below, one T cell receptor (beta chain) is given with its context. This specimen comes from a study of shared clonotypes between healthy human individuals. Study donors comprised healthy, HIV-negative adults devoid of recent acute infection or vaccination. The authors divided CD4+ cells into CD45RA+ naive and CD45RA-negative memory subsets. The protocol was immunoSEQ multiplex PCR, while the TCRdb copy is restricted to in-frame clones and leaves out a portion. This table holds some 680,000 clones, around 73% found once. The sequencing sample was made of memory CD4+ T cells sorted from blood. Subset described: CD45RA-negative fraction. This clonotype was sampled from a young woman in good health.

The CDR3 DNA sequence: TGTGCCAGCAGTTTAACTGGGACTCTGAACACTGAAGCTTTCTTT. This encodes CASSLTGTLNTEAFF. The chain uses TRBV27 and TRBJ1-1; TRBD1 is a possible D gene (5 bases). V was pared by 2 bases and J by 0 bases, with 10 bases between. The CDR3 covers 15 residues. Germline-derived CDR1 and CDR2 are MNHEY and SMNVEV (reference sequence).